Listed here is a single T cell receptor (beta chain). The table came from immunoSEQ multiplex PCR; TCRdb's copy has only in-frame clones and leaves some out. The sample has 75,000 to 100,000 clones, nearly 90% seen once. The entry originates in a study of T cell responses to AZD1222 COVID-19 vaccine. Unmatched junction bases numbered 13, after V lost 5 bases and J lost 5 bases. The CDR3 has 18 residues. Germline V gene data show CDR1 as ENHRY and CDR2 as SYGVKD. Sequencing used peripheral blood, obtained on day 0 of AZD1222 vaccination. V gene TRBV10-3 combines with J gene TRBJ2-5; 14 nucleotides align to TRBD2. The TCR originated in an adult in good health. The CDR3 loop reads CAISQGTSGSRGRETQYF. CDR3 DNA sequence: TGTGCCATCAGTCAAGGGACTAGCGGGAGTAGAGGGAGGGAGACCCAGTACTTC.